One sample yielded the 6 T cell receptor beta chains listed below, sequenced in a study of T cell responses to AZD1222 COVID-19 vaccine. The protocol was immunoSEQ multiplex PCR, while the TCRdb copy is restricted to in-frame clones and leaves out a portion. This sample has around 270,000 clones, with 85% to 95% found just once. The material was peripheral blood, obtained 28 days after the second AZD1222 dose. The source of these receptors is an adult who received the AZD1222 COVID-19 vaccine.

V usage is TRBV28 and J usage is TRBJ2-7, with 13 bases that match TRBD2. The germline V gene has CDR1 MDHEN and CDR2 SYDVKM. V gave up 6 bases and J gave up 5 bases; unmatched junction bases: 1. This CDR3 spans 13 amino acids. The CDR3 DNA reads TGTGCCAGCAGACTAGCGGGGGGGAACGAGCAGTACTTC. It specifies CASRLAGGNEQYF. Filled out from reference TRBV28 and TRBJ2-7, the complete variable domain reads DVKVTQSSRYLVKRTGEKVFLECVQDMDHENMFWYRQDPGLGLRLIYFSYDVKMKEKGDIPEGYSVSREKKERFSLILESASTNQTSMYLCASRLAGGNEQYFGPGTRLTVT.

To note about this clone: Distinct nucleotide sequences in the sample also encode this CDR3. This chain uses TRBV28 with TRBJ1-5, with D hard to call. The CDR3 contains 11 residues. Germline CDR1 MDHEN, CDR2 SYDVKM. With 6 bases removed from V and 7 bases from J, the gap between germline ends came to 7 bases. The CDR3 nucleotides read TGTGCCAGCAGCCCGGACCAGCCCCAGCATTTT. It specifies CASSPDQPQHF. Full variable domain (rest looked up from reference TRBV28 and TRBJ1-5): DVKVTQSSRYLVKRTGEKVFLECVQDMDHENMFWYRQDPGLGLRLIYFSYDVKMKEKGDIPEGYSVSREKKERFSLILESASTNQTSMYLCASSPDQPQHFGDGTRLSIL.

The CDR3, as DNA: TGTGCCAGCAGCCCCGATCACGAGCAGTACTTC. It specifies CASSPDHEQYF. V and J are TRBV28 and TRBJ2-7; unclear D gene. Germline CDR1 MDHEN, CDR2 SYDVKM. V was clipped by 6 bases and J by 5 bases, with 8 bases between them. The CDR3 is 11 amino acids.

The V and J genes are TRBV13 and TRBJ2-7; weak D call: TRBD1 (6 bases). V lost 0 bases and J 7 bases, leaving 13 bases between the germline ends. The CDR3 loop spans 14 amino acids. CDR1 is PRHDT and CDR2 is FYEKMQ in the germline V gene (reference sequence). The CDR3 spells CASSLGGAIREQYF. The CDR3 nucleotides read TGTGCCAGCAGCTTAGGGGGGGCCATCCGGGAGCAGTACTTC.

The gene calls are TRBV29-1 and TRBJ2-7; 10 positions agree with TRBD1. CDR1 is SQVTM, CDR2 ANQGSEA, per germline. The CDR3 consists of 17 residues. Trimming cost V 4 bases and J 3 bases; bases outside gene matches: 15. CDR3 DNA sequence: TGCAGCGTTGCCTCGGGACAGGGGATTATTGGTGGCTACGAGCAGTACTTC. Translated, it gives CSVASGQGIIGGYEQYF.

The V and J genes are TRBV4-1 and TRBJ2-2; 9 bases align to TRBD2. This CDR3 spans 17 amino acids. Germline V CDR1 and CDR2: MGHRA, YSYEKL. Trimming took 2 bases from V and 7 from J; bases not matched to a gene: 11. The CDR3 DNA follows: TGCGCCAGCAGCCAATTAGCGGGGGCGGGTCGTATCGGGGAGCTGTTTTTT. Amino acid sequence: CASSQLAGAGRIGELFF.